The next 9 T cell receptor beta chains were all read from a single sample in a study of blood T cells in healthy people across ages. Sample-barcoded 5' priming and a J-beta primer mix drove a second PCR of 7 to 11 cycles. One entry per CDR3 protein results from TCRdb running MiXCR on the 5' RACE reads. The data contain about 1.4 million distinct CDR3 sequences, approximately 59% of them singletons. Sequencing was performed on blood. These receptors were collected from a man aged 18 to 29 in good health.

This clonotype was seen only once. The chain joins TRBV28 to TRBJ2-7; D remains ambiguous. Between the trimmed V and J ends, which lost 5 bases and 2 bases, there was a span of 16 bases. This CDR3 has 15 amino acids. In germline, CDR1 is MDHEN, CDR2 SYDVKM. The CDR3 nucleotides read TGTGCCAGCAGTCCGCTCATGGATCCCACCTACGAGCAGTACTTC. Protein sequence: CASSPLMDPTYEQYF.

Ten or more counts support this clonotype. A read error may account for a junction end that differs from germline. The chain links TRBV4-2 to TRBJ2-7; D not certain. The CDR3 is 12 residues long. The germline V gene has CDR1 LGHNA and CDR2 YNFKEQ. CDR3 in amino acids: CASSQDSYEQYF. Here the CDR3 DNA reads TGCGCCAGCAGCCAAGACTCCTACGAGCAGTACTTC.

The chain couples TRBV7-9 to TRBJ1-5, with TRBD1 identical over 10 bases. V gave up 5 bases and J gave up 3 bases; unmatched junction bases: 4. Germline-derived CDR1 and CDR2 are SEHNR and FQNEAQ (reference sequence). The CDR3 extends over 15 amino acids. CDR3 bases: TGTGCCAGCAGCGAAGGGACAGGGGACAATCAGCCCCAGCATTTT. Its translation is CASSEGTGDNQPQHF.

This sequence joins TRBV10-2 and TRBJ1-1, with D maybe TRBD1 (5 bases). The CDR3 contains 17 residues. V dropped 6 bases and J dropped 2 bases, with 22 bases sitting between them. Germline assignment: CDR1 WSHSY and CDR2 SAAADI. The CDR3 is CASRSFRSPQGNTEAFF. The CDR3 DNA reads TGCGCCAGCAGATCCTTCCGAAGTCCCCAGGGTAACACTGAAGCTTTCTTT.

A note on this clonotype: One end of the junction is discordant with germline, which a read error may explain. The chain links TRBV20-1 to TRBJ1-2, with TRBD1 identical over 8 bases. Germline-derived CDR1 and CDR2 are DFQATT and SNEGSKA (reference sequence). The CDR3 has 13 amino acids. CDR3 DNA: TGCAGTGCGAGGACAGGGATCAACTATGGCCACACCTTC. Protein product: CSARTGINYGHTF.

The chain combines TRBV11-1 with TRBJ2-7; D is perhaps TRBD1 or TRBD2 (5 bases each). Per the germline V gene, CDR1 is SGHAT and CDR2 is FQDESV (reference sequence). V lost 5 bases and J lost 3, with 14 bases in between. This CDR3 contains 14 residues. CDR3 DNA: TGTGCCAGCAGCCCCGAGGGGATACACTACGAGCAGTACTTC. Its protein is CASSPEGIHYEQYF.

The chain employs TRBV2 and TRBJ2-1, with D possibly TRBD2 on 6 matching bases. The V end lost 7 bases, the J end lost 6 bases, and 13 bases lay between the germline ends. The CDR3 runs to 13 residues. CDR1 is SNHLY and CDR2 is FYNNEI in the germline V gene. For the CDR3, the DNA is TGTGCCAGCATGGCGGCTAGCGTCAATGAGCAGTTCTTC. Residues: CASMAASVNEQFF.

The chain employs TRBV12-3 or TRBV12-4 and TRBJ2-1; D is ambiguous. This CDR3 is 13 amino acids long. V was pared by 7 bases and J by 6 bases, with 13 bases between. CDR3 sequence: CASTEAPPNEQFF. CDR3 DNA sequence: TGTGCCAGCACTGAGGCCCCCCCCAATGAGCAGTTCTTC.

This clonotype was detected once. The J gene is TRBJ2-7, the V gene TRBV25-1, with D unresolved. Germline lookup yields CDR1 MGHDK and CDR2 SYGVNS. V lost 6 bases and J lost 1, with 10 bases in between. The CDR3 consists of 13 residues. Here the CDR3 reads CASRTGRSYEQYF. The CDR3 DNA follows: TGTGCCAGCAGGACCGGTCGTTCCTACGAGCAGTACTTC.